Shown below are 3 T cell receptor beta chains from a single sample sequenced in a study of T cell responses to AZD1222 COVID-19 vaccine. The data were produced by immunoSEQ multiplex PCR, yet TCRdb's version contains in-frame clones alone and is incomplete. The sample includes around 80,000 clones, 75% to 90% of them seen just once. The specimen was peripheral blood, collected 28 days after the second AZD1222 dose. The receptors here all came from an adult who received the AZD1222 COVID-19 vaccine.

The chain couples TRBV5-1 to TRBJ2-1; 11 bases agree with TRBD2. The CDR3 has 17 residues. The V gene end was trimmed by 4 bases and the J gene end by 0 bases; junction bases not matched to a gene: 6. Per germline, CDR1 SGHRS and CDR2 YFSETQ. The CDR3 sequence: CASSRVLAGGSYNEQFF. For the CDR3, the DNA is TGCGCCAGCAGCCGCGTGCTAGCGGGGGGCTCCTACAATGAGCAGTTCTTC.

This sequence joins TRBV5-1 and TRBJ2-5, with 8 bases matching TRBD2. Germline lookup yields CDR1 SGHRS and CDR2 YFSETQ. The CDR3 is 16 residues long. The V segment lost 3 bases and the J segment 1 base; nucleotides outside the gene matches: 8. The chain's CDR3 is CASSWRGAGGQETQYF. CDR3 coding DNA: TGCGCCAGCAGCTGGAGAGGGGCGGGGGGCCAAGAGACCCAGTACTTC.

V usage is TRBV12-3 or TRBV12-4 and J usage is TRBJ1-1; D might be TRBD1 (5 bases). There are 13 residues in the CDR3. V was shortened by 1 base and J by 10 bases, with 13 bases between the two germline ends. The CDR3 DNA is TGTGCCAGCAGTTTAGGGGCGGGGCTTGGAGCTTTCTTT. Protein: CASSLGAGLGAFF.